This is a list of T cell receptor beta chains from one sample in a study of T-cell memory formation after mild COVID-19. TCRdb redid the calling of the 5' RACE reads with MiXCR, one entry per CDR3 protein. The sample holds around 450,000 distinct CDR3 sequences, approximately 20% seen once. Material for sequencing was PBMCs or a T cell subset sorted from them (not recorded which). The source is an adult woman who had mild COVID-19 (a few samples of this study predate the infection). Cell type and time point are not known. Each CDR3 is given with its conserved first and last residue. D genes are given only for firm matches. Clone size is not always given. Where it is, it says once, few, many or a class for expanded clones.

CDR3aa: CSARAPPGAYTDTQYF; CDR3nt: TGCAGTGCTAGAGCTCCGCCTGGCGCCTACACAGATACGCAGTATTTT; v_gene: TRBV20-1; abundance: -; len: 16; d_gene: -; j_gene: TRBJ2-3
CDR3aa: CASRASGWTDTQYF; CDR3nt: TGTGCCAGCAGAGCCAGCGGGTGGACAGATACGCAGTATTTT; v_gene: TRBV2; abundance: -; len: 14; d_gene: -; j_gene: TRBJ2-3
CDR3aa: CASSQAGQGFTEAFF; CDR3nt: TGCGCCAGCAGCCAAGCCGGACAGGGGTTCACTGAAGCTTTCTTT; v_gene: TRBV4-1; abundance: many; len: 15; d_gene: TRBD1; j_gene: TRBJ1-1
CDR3aa: CASSRTGGADSPLHF; CDR3nt: TGTGCCAGCAGTCGGACAGGGGGCGCGGATTCACCCCTCCACTTT; v_gene: TRBV12-3/TRBV12-4; abundance: -; len: 15; d_gene: TRBD1; j_gene: TRBJ1-6
CDR3aa: CASSMGTSGRNEQFF; CDR3nt: TGTGCCAGTAGTATGGGGACTAGCGGGAGAAATGAGCAGTTCTTC; v_gene: TRBV19; abundance: -; len: 15; d_gene: TRBD2; j_gene: TRBJ2-1
CDR3aa: CASSLGGAEGNQPQHF; CDR3nt: TGTGCCAGCAGCTTAGGGGGGGCGGAGGGCAATCAGCCCCAGCATTTT; v_gene: TRBV28; abundance: -; len: 16; d_gene: -; j_gene: TRBJ1-5
CDR3aa: CASSRGQDNEQFF; CDR3nt: TGTGCCAGCAGCCGGGGACAGGACAATGAGCAGTTCTTC; v_gene: TRBV13; abundance: few; len: 13; d_gene: TRBD1; j_gene: TRBJ2-1
CDR3aa: CASSYGGYYGYTF; CDR3nt: TGTGCCAGCAGTTACGGGGGGTACTATGGCTACACCTTC; v_gene: TRBV6-6; abundance: few; len: 13; d_gene: -; j_gene: TRBJ1-2
CDR3aa: CASSLSFPGAEYEQYF; CDR3nt: TGTGCCAGCAGTTTATCTTTCCCCGGGGCAGAATACGAGCAGTACTTC; v_gene: TRBV27; abundance: few; len: 16; d_gene: -; j_gene: TRBJ2-7
CDR3aa: CASSEIAGPSYNEQFF; CDR3nt: TGTGCCAGCAGCGAGATAGCGGGGCCGTCCTACAATGAGCAGTTCTTC; v_gene: TRBV11-2; abundance: few; len: 16; d_gene: TRBD2; j_gene: TRBJ2-1
CDR3aa: CASSPTPTQGLYGYTF; CDR3nt: TGTGCCAGCAGCCCAACCCCCACACAGGGGCTCTATGGCTACACCTTC; v_gene: TRBV9; abundance: few; len: 16; d_gene: TRBD1; j_gene: TRBJ1-2
CDR3aa: CASSVGGTGVYEQYF; CDR3nt: TGTGCCAGCAGCGTAGGAGGGACAGGGGTCTACGAGCAGTACTTC; v_gene: TRBV9; abundance: few; len: 15; d_gene: TRBD1; j_gene: TRBJ2-7
CDR3aa: CATSDGGLVSTDTQYF; CDR3nt: TGTGCCACCAGTGACGGGGGACTAGTTAGCACAGATACGCAGTATTTT; v_gene: TRBV24-1; abundance: -; len: 16; d_gene: TRBD2; j_gene: TRBJ2-3
CDR3aa: CSGEDGEQIPEAFF; CDR3nt: TGCAGTGGTGAGGACGGGGAACAGATCCCCGAAGCTTTCTTT; v_gene: TRBV20-1; abundance: few; len: 14; d_gene: -; j_gene: TRBJ1-1
CDR3aa: CASSSSSRGSYNEQFF; CDR3nt: TGTGCCAGCAGCTCGTCCTCGAGGGGCTCCTACAATGAGCAGTTCTTC; v_gene: TRBV7-2; abundance: few; len: 16; d_gene: -; j_gene: TRBJ2-1
CDR3aa: CASSQEGLAGGPLGEQYF; CDR3nt: TGTGCCAGCAGCCAAGAAGGACTAGCGGGGGGCCCTCTGGGCGAGCAGTACTTC; v_gene: TRBV3-1; abundance: -; len: 18; d_gene: TRBD2; j_gene: TRBJ2-7
CDR3aa: CASSPTDGYEQYF; CDR3nt: TGTGCCAGCAGCCCCACGGACGGGTACGAGCAGTACTTC; v_gene: TRBV7-6; abundance: many; len: 13; d_gene: -; j_gene: TRBJ2-7
CDR3aa: CASTTRESDTQYF; CDR3nt: TGTGCCAGTACCACCCGGGAGTCAGATACGCAGTATTTT; v_gene: TRBV19; abundance: -; len: 13; d_gene: -; j_gene: TRBJ2-3
CDR3aa: CASSPERGAFQETQYF; CDR3nt: TGTGCCAGCAGCCCAGAGCGGGGGGCCTTCCAAGAGACCCAGTACTTC; v_gene: TRBV7-7; abundance: -; len: 16; d_gene: TRBD2; j_gene: TRBJ2-5
CDR3aa: CASSSGHRGSTDTQYF; CDR3nt: TGTGCCAGCTCATCGGGACACCGAGGGAGCACAGATACGCAGTATTTT; v_gene: TRBV18; abundance: few; len: 16; d_gene: -; j_gene: TRBJ2-3
CDR3aa: CASSLGVAGTEAFF; CDR3nt: TGTGCCAGCAGCTTAGGAGTGGCCGGCACTGAAGCTTTCTTT; v_gene: TRBV7-9; abundance: -; len: 14; d_gene: -; j_gene: TRBJ1-1
CDR3aa: CASSYSSERETQYF; CDR3nt: TGTGCCAGCAGTTACAGCTCGGAAAGAGAGACCCAGTACTTC; v_gene: TRBV6-5; abundance: -; len: 14; d_gene: -; j_gene: TRBJ2-5
CDR3aa: CASRTQELGDTEAFF; CDR3nt: TGTGCCAGCAGAACCCAGGAATTGGGGGACACTGAAGCTTTCTTT; v_gene: TRBV12-3/TRBV12-4; abundance: few; len: 15; d_gene: -; j_gene: TRBJ1-1
CDR3aa: CASSPREGSDQPQHF; CDR3nt: TGTGCCAGCAGTCCCAGGGAAGGCAGCGACCAGCCCCAGCATTTT; v_gene: TRBV7-8; abundance: -; len: 15; d_gene: -; j_gene: TRBJ1-5
CDR3aa: CASGDESNYGYTF; CDR3nt: TGTGCCAGCGGGGACGAGTCTAACTATGGCTACACCTTC; v_gene: TRBV12-3/TRBV12-4; abundance: -; len: 13; d_gene: -; j_gene: TRBJ1-2
CDR3aa: CASSFLAGSSGDTQYF; CDR3nt: TGTGCCAGCAGCTTTTTAGCGGGATCGTCCGGGGATACGCAGTATTTT; v_gene: TRBV7-9; abundance: once; len: 16; d_gene: TRBD2; j_gene: TRBJ2-3
CDR3aa: CASSRTLDVEQFF; CDR3nt: TGTGCCAGCAGCCGAACTCTGGATGTGGAGCAGTTCTTC; v_gene: TRBV6-2/TRBV6-3; abundance: few; len: 13; d_gene: -; j_gene: TRBJ2-1
CDR3aa: CASSLVGQTSFGWNYGYTF; CDR3nt: TGCGCCAGCAGCTTGGTGGGTCAGACTTCGTTCGGTTGGAACTATGGCTACACCTTC; v_gene: TRBV5-1; abundance: -; len: 19; d_gene: -; j_gene: TRBJ1-2
CDR3aa: CASSRLAGNSYNEQFF; CDR3nt: TGTGCCAGCTCCCGTTTAGCGGGTAACTCCTACAATGAGCAGTTCTTC; v_gene: TRBV18; abundance: -; len: 16; d_gene: TRBD2; j_gene: TRBJ2-1
CDR3aa: CSARDPTSIYEQYF; CDR3nt: TGCAGTGCTAGAGACCCCACATCGATCTACGAGCAGTACTTC; v_gene: TRBV20-1; abundance: -; len: 14; d_gene: -; j_gene: TRBJ2-7
CDR3aa: CASSETSGYNEQFF; CDR3nt: TGTGCCAGCAGCGAAACTAGCGGCTACAATGAGCAGTTCTTC; v_gene: TRBV7-9; abundance: few; len: 14; d_gene: TRBD2; j_gene: TRBJ2-1
CDR3aa: CASSQDQQSGGETQYF; CDR3nt: TGCGCCAGCAGCCAAGATCAACAGTCAGGCGGCGAGACCCAGTACTTC; v_gene: TRBV4-1; abundance: -; len: 16; d_gene: -; j_gene: TRBJ2-5